These 16 T cell receptor beta chains were sequenced from one sample in a study of identical twins. TCRdb called the 5' RACE reads again in MiXCR, with one record for every CDR3 protein. This table holds 200,000 to 250,000 distinct CDR3 sequences, 6.5% found once. This sample also appeared in a second study, on T cells expressing NK-cell markers.

What was sequenced was CD8+ T cells sorted from blood. The receptors were sampled from a woman between 18 and 29 years old in good health.

The chain employs TRBV27 and TRBJ1-2, with D perhaps matching TRBD1 (6 bases). The CDR3 extends over 18 amino acids. V was pared by 7 bases and J by 4 bases, with 28 bases between. The germline gives CDR1 MNHEY, CDR2 SMNVEV (reference sequence). This CDR3 reads CASTPWGRQRGGRYGYTF. In nucleotides, the CDR3 is TGTGCCAGCACTCCTTGGGGCCGACAGCGAGGGGGACGCTATGGCTACACCTTC.

The CDR3 coding sequence is TGTGCCAGCAGTTTCCCCTCAGCTTCCTACGAGCAGTACTTC. This translates into CASSFPSASYEQYF. The chain has TRBV6-2 or TRBV6-3 and TRBJ2-7; D is uncertain. The germline CDR1 and CDR2 sequences are MNHEY and SVGEGT. The CDR3 sequence is 14 residues long. V lost 4 bases to trimming and J lost 1 base, with 11 bases between them.

This clonotype was recorded many times. The chain is built from TRBV18 and TRBJ2-1, with D perhaps TRBD2 (5 bases). CDR1 KGHSH and CDR2 LQKENI come from the germline V gene. The CDR3 covers 12 residues. V lost 8 bases and J 5 bases, leaving 10 bases between the germline ends. CDR3 DNA sequence: TGTGCCAGCCGCCCGGGGAACAATGAGCAGTTCTTC. Translating gives CASRPGNNEQFF.

The V and J genes are TRBV5-1 and TRBJ2-1; D is unresolved. CDR1 SGHRS and CDR2 YFSETQ come from the germline V gene. Deletions cut 1 base from V and 4 bases from J, with 15 bases between. The CDR3 covers 16 residues. The CDR3 DNA reads TGCGCCAGCAGCTTGATTTCGACTGGGATTTACAATGAGCAGTTCTTC. It specifies CASSLISTGIYNEQFF.

The CDR3 loop is CASSELLRGELFF. CDR3 nucleotides: TGCGCCAGCAGTGAGCTCTTGAGGGGGGAGCTGTTTTTT. V and J are TRBV10-1 and TRBJ2-2; D gene ambiguous. Germline V CDR1 and CDR2: WNHNN, SYGVQD (reference sequence). Trimming removed 2 bases at V and 8 bases at J, with 9 bases between. The CDR3 is made up of 13 amino acids.

This clonotype came up a few times. The chain joins TRBV12-3 or TRBV12-4 to TRBJ2-3; 10 positions match TRBD1. The CDR3 extends over 18 amino acids. Losses at the gene ends were 3 bases for V and 0 bases for J; bases not matched to a gene: 9. CDR3 DNA: TGTGCCAGCAGTTTTACCGGGACAGGGGTCACTAGCACAGATACGCAGTATTTT. Its translation is CASSFTGTGVTSTDTQYF.

This clonotype was seen at least ten times. The chain couples TRBV10-3 to TRBJ2-7; 10 nucleotides align to TRBD1. This CDR3 contains 15 residues. The V gene's germline CDR1 is ENHRY and CDR2 SYGVKD. The ends lost 6 bases at V and 3 bases at J; junction bases unmatched: 8. CDR3 sequence reads: CAIRVGTGANYEQYF. DNA for the CDR3: TGTGCCATCAGAGTAGGGACAGGGGCTAACTACGAGCAGTACTTC.

This clonotype appeared a few times. The chain links TRBV2 to TRBJ1-2; possible D gene TRBD1, 6 bases. The CDR3 is 12 amino acids. Germline V gene sequence: CDR1 SNHLY, CDR2 FYNNEI. V was cut by 6 bases and J by 4 bases, with 9 bases left in between. In DNA, the CDR3 is TGTGCCAGCAGGGGGGCTGGCTATGGCTACACCTTC. Protein product: CASRGAGYGYTF.

This clonotype was counted a few times. The gene calls are TRBV24-1 and TRBJ2-1; possible D gene TRBD1, 5 bases. The CDR3 runs 12 residues. Trimming removed 4 bases from V and 7 bases from J, with 7 bases in between. CDR1 KGHDR and CDR2 SFDVKD come from the germline V gene. The CDR3 sequence: CATSEAGNEQFF. In nucleotides, the CDR3 is TGTGCCACCAGTGAAGCAGGGAATGAGCAGTTCTTC.

The chain recombines TRBV10-3 with TRBJ1-2; the D gene is possibly TRBD1 (5 bases). The CDR3 contains 13 residues. Germline lookup yields CDR1 ENHRY and CDR2 SYGVKD. V dropped 10 bases and J dropped 5 bases, with 17 bases sitting between them. DNA for the CDR3: TGTGCCACCAGGGTCCAGGGCCTATATGGCTACACCTTC. This encodes CATRVQGLYGYTF.

This clonotype is termed medium-sized. The rearrangement links TRBV4-1 to TRBJ1-1; no clear D. The V and J ends lost 2 bases and 1 base respectively, with 5 bases between them. CDR3 length: 13 amino acids. Germline CDR1 and CDR2: MGHRA and YSYEKL. This CDR3 is CASSQRQNTEAFF. DNA for the CDR3: TGCGCCAGCAGCCAACGACAGAACACTGAAGCTTTCTTT.

This clonotype was counted only a few times. The chain carries TRBV7-9 and TRBJ2-1; TRBD2 aligns across 9 bases. The J segment lost 5 bases and the V segment lost 4 bases, leaving 9 bases of the junction unmatched. This CDR3 spans 16 amino acids. The germline CDR1 and CDR2 sequences are SEHNR and FQNEAQ (reference sequence). CDR3 region: CASSSSRAGGDNEQFF. In nucleotides, the CDR3 is TGTGCCAGCAGCTCGTCCCGTGCGGGGGGGGACAATGAGCAGTTCTTC.

This chain uses TRBV27 with TRBJ2-5; either TRBD1 or TRBD2 may supply D (5 bases each). Per germline, CDR1 MNHEY and CDR2 SMNVEV (reference sequence). Trimming took off 11 bases at V and 4 bases at J, with 11 bases between the two ends. The CDR3 length is 11 residues. CDR3 DNA sequence: TGTGCCTCCACTGGGGGAGAGACCCAGTACTTC. Protein product: CASTGGETQYF.

The chain recombines TRBV19 with TRBJ2-1; 10 bases agree with TRBD2. This CDR3 is built from 15 residues. V lost 10 bases to trimming and J lost 0 bases; unmatched junction nucleotides: 6. From germline, CDR1 is LNHDA and CDR2 SQIVND (reference sequence). As DNA, the CDR3 is TGTGCCACCTCGACTAGCGGGCGCTCCTACAATGAGCAGTTCTTC. Translating gives CATSTSGRSYNEQFF. The variable domain in full, completed from reference TRBV19 and TRBJ2-1, reads DGGITQSPKYLFRKEGQNVTLSCEQNLNHDAMYWYRQDPGQGLRLIYYSQIVNDFQKGDIAEGYSVSREKKESFPLTVTSAQKNPTAFYLCATSTSGRSYNEQFFGPGTRLTVL.

In its sample, this clonotype was seen a few times. This chain joins TRBV20-1 and TRBJ1-1; D may be TRBD1 (6 bases). The CDR3 length is 16 residues. Per germline, CDR1 DFQATT and CDR2 SNEGSKA (reference sequence). V was shortened by 6 bases and J by 5 bases, with 25 bases between the two germline ends. Here the CDR3 reads CSAPRTLTGMRTEAFF. DNA of the CDR3: TGCAGTGCCCCACGAACTCTAACAGGGATGAGAACTGAAGCTTTCTTT.

This clonotype was detected only a few times. V and J are TRBV20-1 and TRBJ2-1; D gene ambiguous. The CDR3 is 13 residues long. Deletions cut 6 bases from V and 3 bases from J, with 12 bases between. The germline V gene has CDR1 DFQATT and CDR2 SNEGSKA (reference sequence). The CDR3 nucleotides are TGCAGTGCCGCCCACGGCCACTACAATGAGCAGTTCTTC. Translated: CSAAHGHYNEQFF.